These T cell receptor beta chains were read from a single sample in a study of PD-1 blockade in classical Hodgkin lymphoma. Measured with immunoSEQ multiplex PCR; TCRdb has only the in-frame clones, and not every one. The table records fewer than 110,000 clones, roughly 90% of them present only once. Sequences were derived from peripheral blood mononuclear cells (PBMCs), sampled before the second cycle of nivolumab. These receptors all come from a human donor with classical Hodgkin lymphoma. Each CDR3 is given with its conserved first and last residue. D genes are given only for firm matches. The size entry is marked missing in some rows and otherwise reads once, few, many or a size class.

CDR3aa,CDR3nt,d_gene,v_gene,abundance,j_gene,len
CASSFGGGYEQYF,TGCGCCAGCAGCTTTGGGGGCGGCTACGAGCAGTACTTC,-,TRBV5-1,-,TRBJ2-7,13
CAIREQGNNEQFF,TGTGCCATCAGGGAACAGGGTAACAATGAGCAGTTCTTC,-,TRBV10-3,-,TRBJ2-1,13
CASSPGPGVPLSNQPQHF,TGTGCCAGCAGCCCGGGACCCGGGGTCCCCCTGAGCAATCAGCCCCAGCATTTT,-,TRBV7-2,-,TRBJ1-5,18
CASSVRTGGGTGELFF,TGTGCCAGCAGCGTTCGGACAGGGGGAGGAACCGGGGAGCTGTTTTTT,TRBD1,TRBV9,-,TRBJ2-2,16
CASSLVLAGYQETQYF,TGTGCCAGCAGCTTAGTCCTAGCGGGATATCAAGAGACCCAGTACTTC,TRBD2,TRBV7-2,-,TRBJ2-5,16
CASSLGYGNEKLFF,TGCGCCAGCAGCCTCGGCTACGGCAATGAAAAACTGTTTTTT,-,TRBV5-1,once,TRBJ1-4,14
CASSRSGGGGEAYEQYF,TGTGCCAGCAGCCGCTCGGGGGGAGGCGGGGAGGCCTACGAGCAGTACTTC,TRBD2,TRBV5-4,-,TRBJ2-7,17
CASSECRKNTEAFF,TGCGCCAGCAGTGAATGCAGGAAGAACACTGAAGCTTTCTTT,-,TRBV10-1,-,TRBJ1-1,14
CAWSSARQGVAEKLFF,TGTGCCTGGAGTTCCGCTCGACAGGGGGTAGCTGAAAAACTGTTTTTT,TRBD1,TRBV30,-,TRBJ1-4,16
CASSYIAGQQLASDTQYF,TGTGCCAGCAGCTATATAGCGGGGCAACAATTAGCCTCAGATACGCAGTATTTT,TRBD2,TRBV7-2,-,TRBJ2-3,18
CASSRGTLPYEQYF,TGTGCCAGCAGTCGCGGGACGCTTCCCTACGAGCAGTACTTC,-,TRBV27,-,TRBJ2-7,14
CASSYGTSGPYEQYF,TGTGCCAGCAGTTACGGGACTAGCGGACCCTACGAGCAGTACTTC,TRBD2,TRBV6-6,-,TRBJ2-7,15
CASSFRGVNQPQHF,TGTGCCAGCAGCTTTCGGGGCGTAAATCAGCCCCAGCATTTT,-,TRBV5-4,-,TRBJ1-5,14
CAWSPTSGGETQYF,TGTGCCTGGAGCCCGACTAGCGGGGGTGAGACCCAGTACTTC,TRBD2,TRBV30,-,TRBJ2-5,14
CASSPTLSQGQSEAFF,TGTGCCAGCAGCCCCACACTAAGCCAGGGACAGTCGGAAGCTTTCTTT,TRBD1,TRBV7-9,-,TRBJ1-1,16
CASRAPGGTEAFF,TGTGCCAGCAGGGCGCCAGGGGGCACTGAAGCTTTCTTT,TRBD1,TRBV6-1,-,TRBJ1-1,13
CASSLEVGGNYEQYF,TGTGCCAGCAGCTTAGAGGTGGGGGGGAACTACGAGCAGTACTTC,TRBD2,TRBV7-6,-,TRBJ2-7,15
CATSREGQGIDEAFF,TGTGCCACCAGCAGAGAGGGACAGGGTATCGATGAAGCTTTCTTT,TRBD1,TRBV15,-,TRBJ1-1,15
CASSLGATNSNQPQHF,TGTGCCAGCAGCCTGGGGGCGACGAATAGCAATCAGCCCCAGCATTTT,-,TRBV4-2,-,TRBJ1-5,16
CASSYSGGLETQYF,TGTGCCAGCAGTTACTCTGGGGGTTTAGAGACCCAGTACTTC,-,TRBV6-5,-,TRBJ2-5,14
CASSPVEALFYEQYF,TGTGCCAGCAGCCCCGTGGAGGCTTTATTTTACGAGCAGTACTTC,-,TRBV5-5,-,TRBJ2-7,15
CASSRSPEKNSPLHF,TGCGCCAGTTCAAGATCCCCTGAGAAGAATTCACCCCTCCACTTT,-,TRBV5-1,once,TRBJ1-6,15
CASSLGGPAEKLFF,TGTGCCAGCAGTTTGGGGGGGCCGGCTGAAAAACTGTTTTTT,-,TRBV27,-,TRBJ1-4,14
CASSDSGNTGELFF,TGTGCCAGCAGTGACTCGGGAAACACCGGGGAGCTGTTTTTT,-,TRBV6-4,-,TRBJ2-2,14
CASGDRNQPQHF,TGTGCCAGCGGGGACAGAAATCAGCCCCAGCATTTT,TRBD1,TRBV27,-,TRBJ1-5,12
CASSQGSGVRGNSPLHF,TGTGCCAGCAGCCAAGGTAGTGGGGTACGGGGCAATTCACCCCTCCACTTT,-,TRBV4-2,once,TRBJ1-6,17
CASSLVDRMNTEAFF,TGCGCCAGCAGCTTGGTTGACAGGATGAACACTGAAGCTTTCTTT,-,TRBV5-1,-,TRBJ1-1,15
CASGSPTGTYEQYF,TGTGCTAGTGGATCACCCACAGGAACCTACGAGCAGTACTTC,-,TRBV12-5,once,TRBJ2-7,14
CASSYFGTGTDTQYF,TGTGCCAGCAGTTACTTTGGGACAGGCACAGATACGCAGTATTTT,TRBD1,TRBV6-5,-,TRBJ2-3,15
CASSQTGRGRGNEQFF,TGTGCCAGCAGCCAAACCGGCAGGGGCCGAGGGAATGAGCAGTTCTTC,-,TRBV14,-,TRBJ2-1,16
CASSFVGQGSGNTIYF,TGCGCCAGCAGCTTTGTGGGACAGGGCTCTGGAAACACCATATATTTT,TRBD1,TRBV5-1,once,TRBJ1-3,16
CASSGQGGNQPQHF,TGTGCCAGCTCTGGACAGGGCGGAAATCAGCCCCAGCATTTT,TRBD1,TRBV18,-,TRBJ1-5,14
CASSKLGGRRYEQYF,TGTGCCAGCTCAAAACTGGGGGGGCGCAGATACGAGCAGTACTTC,-,TRBV18,-,TRBJ2-7,15
CASSSGLGHYEQYF,TGTGCCAGCAGCTCGGGCCTCGGACACTACGAGCAGTACTTC,-,TRBV5-6,once,TRBJ2-7,14